Detailed here is one TCR beta chain. Antigen: not known. It was about 210 ng DNA, about 30,000 T cell genomes, that sorted-subset replicate PCRs used. In the source study's methods: Junction-only sequences produced by ImmunoSEQ had no quality scores, so filtering differed. The table came from immunoSEQ multiplex PCR; TCRdb's copy has only in-frame clones and leaves some out. V and J calls and clone size are copied from that table; D and trimming were computed from the DNA. The profile shows roughly 640,000 clones, around 67% of them singletons. These data are taken from a study of shared clonotypes between healthy human individuals. Study-level information: Each donor's CD4 naive and CD4 memory cells filled three plates apiece, CD8 naive two, and CD8 memory one. Study-wide findings and caveats: Four donors shared 5% to 5.5% of their naive CD4 clonotypes.

The sample was memory CD4+ T cells sorted from blood. Described subset: CD45RA-negative fraction. The receptor was derived from a woman aged 30 to 39 in good health.

In DNA form, the CDR3 reads TGTGCCAGTAGTCACCTACTAGCCTCGGGACTAGCGGGAGCCGGGTACGAGCAGTACTTC. Translated: CASSHLLASGLAGAGYEQYF. V and J are TRBV19 and TRBJ2-7; 14 nucleotides agree with TRBD2. V dropped 5 bases and J dropped 4; count of bases not matched to a gene: 19. The CDR3 extends over 20 amino acids. Per the germline V gene, CDR1 is LNHDA and CDR2 is SQIVND (reference sequence).